One T cell receptor beta chain is described in this entry. The antigen is undetermined. The record originates from a study of shared clonotypes between healthy human individuals. Study information: Participating donors consisted of a couple of women and a few men aged 18 to 49. Per donor, CD8 memory used one plate, CD8 naive used two, CD4 memory used three and CD4 naive used three.

Study outcomes and limitations: The study's rarefaction showed incomplete sorted-subset sequencing despite large depth.

J lost 1 base, V lost 6 bases, and 5 bases had no gene match. Germline V gene data show CDR1 as MNHNY and CDR2 as SVGAGI (reference sequence). CDR3 size: 14 residues. Evenly divided among several immunoSEQ plates was the genomic DNA of each subset. The repertoire was sequenced with immunoSEQ multiplex PCR; TCRdb's copy has only in-frame clones and lacks some. The table records approximately 2,200,000 clones, about 92% of them present only once. Selected positively for CCR7 and CD45RO-negative, naive CD8 cells excluded terminally differentiated effector memory CD45RA+ cells. Source material: naive CD8+ T cells from PBMCs. The origin of this receptor is a man in his late teens or twenties in good health. Some clones in this sample may be carry-over from other donors' samples. The J gene is TRBJ1-1, the V gene TRBV6-6; 7 bases map to TRBD1. The CDR3 here is CASSTRTGNTEAFF. The CDR3 DNA reads as TGTGCCAGCAGCACGAGGACAGGGAACACTGAAGCTTTCTTT.